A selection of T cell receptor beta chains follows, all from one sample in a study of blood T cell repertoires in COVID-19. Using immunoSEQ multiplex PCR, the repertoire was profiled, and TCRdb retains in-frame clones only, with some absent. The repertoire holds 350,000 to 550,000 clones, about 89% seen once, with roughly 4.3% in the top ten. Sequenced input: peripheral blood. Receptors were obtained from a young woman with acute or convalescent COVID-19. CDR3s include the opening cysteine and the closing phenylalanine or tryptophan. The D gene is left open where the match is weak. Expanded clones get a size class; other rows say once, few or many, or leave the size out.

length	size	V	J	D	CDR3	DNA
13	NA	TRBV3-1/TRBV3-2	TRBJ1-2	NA	CASSQRGNYGYTF	TGTGCCAGCAGCCAAAGAGGTAACTATGGCTACACCTTC
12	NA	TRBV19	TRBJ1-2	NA	CASSRGQYGYTF	TGTGCCAGTAGTCGCGGACAATATGGCTACACCTTC
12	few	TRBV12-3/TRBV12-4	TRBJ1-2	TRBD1	CASSPTGRGYTF	TGTGCCAGCAGTCCGACAGGGAGAGGCTACACCTTC
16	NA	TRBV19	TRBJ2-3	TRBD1	CASSADRGFGTDTQYF	TGTGCCAGTAGTGCGGACAGGGGATTCGGCACAGATACGCAGTATTTT
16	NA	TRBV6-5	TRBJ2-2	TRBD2	CASSYSGGRRTGELFF	TGTGCCAGCAGTTACAGCGGGGGGCGGCGCACCGGGGAGCTGTTTTTT
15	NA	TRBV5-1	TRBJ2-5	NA	CASSLENRVRETQYF	TGCGCCAGCAGCTTGGAAAACAGGGTTCGAGAGACCCAGTACTTC
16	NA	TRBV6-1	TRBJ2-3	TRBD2	CASSVGGGGITDTQYF	TGTGCCAGCAGTGTAGGAGGCGGGGGGATCACAGATACGCAGTATTTT
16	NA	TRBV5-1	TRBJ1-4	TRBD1	CASSPTTGATNEKLFF	TGCGCCAGCAGCCCTACCACAGGGGCAACTAATGAAAAACTGTTTTTT
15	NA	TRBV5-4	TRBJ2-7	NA	CASSLSQAQKFEQYF	TGTGCCAGCAGCTTGAGCCAAGCCCAAAAGTTCGAGCAGTACTTC
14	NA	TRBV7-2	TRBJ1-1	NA	CASSPNRGVTEAFF	TGTGCCAGCAGCCCAAACCGGGGGGTCACTGAAGCTTTCTTT
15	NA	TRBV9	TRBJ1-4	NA	CASSVSGNRVEKLFF	TGTGCCAGCAGCGTTTCGGGGAACAGGGTTGAAAAACTGTTTTTT
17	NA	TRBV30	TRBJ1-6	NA	CAWSAGETGQNNSPLHF	TGTGCCTGGAGTGCAGGGGAAACGGGACAAAATAATTCACCCCTCCACTTT
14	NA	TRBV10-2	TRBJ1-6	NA	CATTARGLNSPLHF	TGCGCCACTACCGCGCGGGGGCTTAATTCACCCCTCCACTTT
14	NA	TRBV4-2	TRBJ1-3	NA	CASSQARVFNTIYF	TGTGCCAGCAGCCAAGCCAGGGTTTTTAACACCATATATTTT
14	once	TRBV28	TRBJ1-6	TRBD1	CARTRRTGEKPLHF	TGTGCCAGGACGAGGCGGACAGGGGAAAAACCCCTCCACTTT
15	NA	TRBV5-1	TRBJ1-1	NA	CASSSVKGANTEAFF	TGCGCCAGCAGCTCAGTCAAAGGGGCCAACACTGAAGCTTTCTTT
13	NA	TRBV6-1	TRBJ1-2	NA	CASSDWMGRGYTF	TGTGCCAGCAGTGATTGGATGGGGCGTGGCTACACCTTC
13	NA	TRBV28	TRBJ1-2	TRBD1	CASRPGTGYGYTF	TGTGCCAGCAGACCTGGGACAGGGTATGGCTACACCTTC
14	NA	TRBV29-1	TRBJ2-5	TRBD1	CSVVGTGLAETQYF	TGCAGCGTTGTTGGGACAGGGCTGGCTGAGACCCAGTACTTC